The 25 T cell receptor beta chains in this list originate from one sample, sequenced in a study of T cells in Graves' hyperthyroidism and ophthalmopathy. Amplification targeted TCR beta CDR3 regions from RNA transcripts. A first-round RT-PCR of the TCR CDR3 used the HTBI primer set. Via MiXCR, TCRdb re-called the multiplex PCR reads, giving one row per CDR3 protein. The table has a few hundred thousand distinct CDR3 sequences, 15% to 19% seen once. Sequencing used blood. The receptors were sampled from a woman between 18 and 30 years old with Graves' hyperthyroidism that later progressed to Graves' ophthalmopathy.

This clonotype has a count of ten or more. V and J are TRBV24-1 and TRBJ2-7, with TRBD1 identical over 9 bases. V dropped 6 bases and J dropped 7; count of bases not matched to a gene: 12. The CDR3 runs to 15 residues. From germline, CDR1 is KGHDR and CDR2 SFDVKD. The chain's CDR3 is CATSSLRDRAGEQYF. CDR3 sequence (DNA): TGTGCCACCAGTTCTCTCCGGGACAGGGCGGGAGAGCAGTACTTC.

This clonotype has a count of ten or more. The chain carries TRBV18 and TRBJ1-4, with a tentative D call TRBD1 (6 bases). Germline V gives CDR1 KGHSH, CDR2 LQKENI. Trimming removed 3 bases at V and 7 bases at J, with 12 bases between. The CDR3 loop spans 14 amino acids. CDR3 sequence (DNA): TGTGCCAGCTCACCTCCAGGGGTGGGTGAAAAACTGTTTTTT. Residues: CASSPPGVGEKLFF.

The table lists this clonotype with many counts. As DNA, the CDR3 is TGTGCCAGCAGTCTTACCCGGGACAGGGGTCCCTACGAGCAGTACTTC. Translating it yields CASSLTRDRGPYEQYF. The V call is TRBV27, the J call TRBJ2-7; 10 bases match TRBD1. Per germline, CDR1 MNHEY and CDR2 SMNVEV (reference sequence). The J segment lost 2 bases and the V segment lost 5 bases, leaving 9 bases of the junction unmatched. This CDR3 contains 16 residues.

Many counts were recorded for this clonotype. This sequence joins TRBV28 and TRBJ1-4; D gene ambiguous. Germline-derived CDR1 and CDR2 are MDHEN and SYDVKM. The CDR3 is 14 residues long. Trimming left V 3 bases short and J 4 bases short, with 9 bases between. The CDR3 region has the DNA TGTGCCAGCAGTTTTGACGGATTTAATGAAAAACTGTTTTTT. It specifies CASSFDGFNEKLFF.

This clonotype appeared a few times. This chain connects TRBV19 to TRBJ1-4; 7 bases map to TRBD1. The length of the CDR3 is 13 residues. The V gene end was trimmed by 10 bases and the J gene end by 3 bases; junction bases not matched to a gene: 5. In germline, CDR1 is LNHDA, CDR2 SQIVND (reference sequence). DNA of the CDR3: TGTGCCACTACAGGGGTTGCTAATGAAAAACTGTTTTTT. Its translation: CATTGVANEKLFF.

This clonotype was recorded many times. The V gene is TRBV27, the J gene TRBJ1-2; D remains ambiguous. Deletions cut 0 bases from V and 5 bases from J, with 13 bases between. The CDR3 loop spans 15 amino acids. Germline V gene lookup returns CDR1 MNHEY and CDR2 SMNVEV (reference sequence). CDR3: CASSLSARSLYGYTF. In DNA, the CDR3 is TGTGCCAGCAGTTTATCAGCACGGAGCTTATATGGCTACACCTTC.

Regarding this clonotype: A much larger clone differs by one base, so this may be a read error. The chain has TRBV20-1 and TRBJ2-1; D is uncertain. CDR3 length: 10 amino acids. Germline CDR1 DFQATT, CDR2 SNEGSKA (reference sequence). V lost 4 bases and J lost 7, with 5 bases in between. The CDR3 nucleotides are TGCAGTGCTAAAGCGAATGAGCAGTTCTTC. It translates to CSAKANEQFF.

This chain connects TRBV6-2 or TRBV6-3 to TRBJ1-5, with TRBD1 matching 7 bases. V was pared by 10 bases and J by 10 bases, with 7 bases of the junction left unmatched. The germline V gene has CDR1 MNHEY and CDR2 SVGEGT. CDR3 length: 11 residues. The CDR3 is CATGGQAPQHF. The DNA for the CDR3 is TGTGCCACCGGAGGACAGGCTCCCCAGCATTTT.

At least ten counts were recorded for this clonotype. The rearrangement uses TRBV20-1 and TRBJ1-5; a weak D match, TRBD1 (5 bases). The CDR3 length is 14 residues. V lost 3 bases and J lost 4, with 13 bases in between. In germline, CDR1 is DFQATT, CDR2 SNEGSKA (reference sequence). CDR3 bases: TGCAGTGCTAGCAGGGTGTGGGGAAATCAGCCCCAGCATTTT. Translation: CSASRVWGNQPQHF.

The chain carries TRBV28 and TRBJ2-5; D may match TRBD1 or TRBD2 (5 bases each). In germline, CDR1 is MDHEN, CDR2 SYDVKM. Trimming shortened V by 0 bases and J by 11 bases, and 19 bases separated the two germline ends. The CDR3 spans 15 residues. The CDR3 DNA reads TGTGCCAGCAGTTTATGGGGGACCGCGGGTTCGAAACAGTACTTC. Its protein is CASSLWGTAGSKQYF. The variable domain in full, with the rest retrieved from reference TRBV28 and TRBJ2-5, is DVKVTQSSRYLVKRTGEKVFLECVQDMDHENMFWYRQDPGLGLRLIYFSYDVKMKEKGDIPEGYSVSREKKERFSLILESASTNQTSMYLCASSLWGTAGSKQYFGPGTRLLVL.

The sample holds many counts of this clonotype. The chain carries TRBV20-1 and TRBJ2-5, with D maybe TRBD2 (6 bases). Per germline, CDR1 DFQATT and CDR2 SNEGSKA (reference sequence). CDR3 size: 14 residues. Trimming stripped 3 bases from V and 0 bases from J, with 11 bases between. CDR3: CSASRGANQETQYF. The CDR3 nucleotides read TGCAGTGCTAGTCGCGGGGCTAACCAAGAGACCCAGTACTTC.

This clonotype has ten or more counts. In DNA, the CDR3 is TGTGCCAGCAGTTCAGGTCGAGGGGGAAGGGACATTCAGTACTTC. Its protein is CASSSGRGGRDIQYF. The V gene is TRBV27, the J gene TRBJ2-4; TRBD1 is a possible D gene (6 bases). Looked up from germline, CDR1 is MNHEY and CDR2 is SMNVEV (reference sequence). CDR3 length: 15 amino acids. V gave up 4 bases and J gave up 8 bases, with 18 bases separating them.

A few counts support this clonotype. The V and J genes are TRBV7-9 and TRBJ2-1; D remains ambiguous. Trimming took 0 bases from V and 8 from J, leaving 17 bases between them. The CDR3 sequence is 16 residues long. The V gene's germline CDR1 is SEHNR and CDR2 FQNEAQ (reference sequence). The CDR3 nucleotides read TGTGCCAGCAGCTTAGCACGCCTTCCCGGTCGGGATGAGCAGTTCTTC. It yields the protein CASSLARLPGRDEQFF. Full variable domain (missing parts from reference TRBV7-9 and TRBJ2-1): DTGVSQNPRHKITKRGQNVTFRCDPISEHNRLYWYRQTLGQGPEFLTYFQNEAQLEKSRLLSDRFSAERPKGSFSTLEIQRTEQGDSAMYLCASSLARLPGRDEQFFGPGTRLTVL.

This clonotype was recorded a few times. The junction and the germline gene differ at one end; a read error may be behind it. The gene calls are TRBV20-1 and TRBJ1-1, with D perhaps matching TRBD1 (6 bases). Per germline, CDR1 DFQATT and CDR2 SNEGSKA (reference sequence). The CDR3 totals 12 residues. The CDR3 nucleotides are TGCAGTGCTAGATCGGGGGGCACTAAAGCTTTCTTT. It specifies CSARSGGTKAFF.

V and J are TRBV9 and TRBJ2-4; 10 bases match TRBD2. The CDR3 loop spans 14 amino acids. Germline V gene data show CDR1 as SGDLS and CDR2 as YYNGEE. Trimming cost V 3 bases and J 4 bases; bases outside gene matches: 1. The CDR3 DNA is TGTGCCAGCAGCGCTAGCGGGGGAAAAAACATTCAGTACTTC. Amino acid sequence: CASSASGGKNIQYF.

This clonotype turned up a few times. The V and J genes are TRBV6-1 and TRBJ2-7; D unclear. The CDR3 sequence is 13 residues long. Germline loops: CDR1 MNHNS, CDR2 SASEGT. V was clipped by 4 bases and J by 4 bases, with 11 bases between them. The CDR3 region is CASSGVGRYEQYF. The CDR3 region has the DNA TGTGCCAGCAGTGGGGTAGGCCGATACGAGCAGTACTTC.

This chain links TRBV24-1 with TRBJ2-3; D is possibly TRBD2 (5 bases). CDR1 is KGHDR, CDR2 SFDVKD, per germline. This CDR3 has 13 amino acids. Trimming took 4 bases from V and 8 from J, leaving 12 bases between them. In DNA form, the CDR3 reads TGTGCCACCAGTGACCCGACTAAGTCTACGCAGTATTTT. Amino acids: CATSDPTKSTQYF.

Many counts were recorded for this clonotype. The chain combines TRBV20-1 with TRBJ2-3; D remains ambiguous. There are 13 residues in the CDR3. V lost 4 bases to trimming and J lost 1 base, with 9 bases between them. The germline gives CDR1 DFQATT, CDR2 SNEGSKA (reference sequence). Here the CDR3 DNA reads TGCAGTGCTAACAGAGCAGGCACAGATACGCAGTATTTT. Its translation: CSANRAGTDTQYF.

This clonotype has ten or more counts. The CDR3 bases are TGCAGCGCAAAAGGCAGGGGGCAGTACAATGAGCAGTTCTTC. It translates to CSAKGRGQYNEQFF. The rearrangement uses TRBV20-1 and TRBJ2-1; 8 bases align to TRBD1. There are 14 residues in the CDR3. Germline V CDR1 and CDR2: DFQATT, SNEGSKA (reference sequence).

The chain links TRBV7-9 to TRBJ1-2; D may be TRBD1 (5 bases). CDR3 length: 13 residues. Trimming removed 7 bases at V and 8 bases at J, with 17 bases between. The germline CDR1 and CDR2 sequences are SEHNR and FQNEAQ (reference sequence). The CDR3 reads CASTLGETGGYTF. DNA of the CDR3: TGTGCCAGCACCCTGGGGGAAACTGGGGGCTACACCTTC.

V gene TRBV7-8 combines with J gene TRBJ2-5, with 12 nucleotides matching TRBD2. Trimming at V came to 0 bases and at J to 2 bases, leaving 1 base not matched to a gene. CDR1 is SGHVS and CDR2 is FQNEAQ in the germline V gene. This CDR3 region has 16 residues. For the CDR3, the DNA is TGTGCCAGCAGCTTAGCCGGGACTAGCGGGCAAGAGACCCAGTACTTC. This sequence encodes CASSLAGTSGQETQYF.

The table lists this clonotype with many counts. The chain uses TRBV14 and TRBJ2-3, with D unresolved. The CDR3 is made up of 17 amino acids. The germline V and J ends were trimmed by 0 bases and 3 bases, with 16 bases remaining between them. Germline CDR1 is SGHDN and CDR2 is FVKESK. The CDR3, as DNA: TGTGCCAGCAGCCAAGATCGCCAGCTGTGGTGGACAGATACGCAGTATTTT. This sequence encodes CASSQDRQLWWTDTQYF.

The sample holds many counts of this clonotype. V gene TRBV13 combines with J gene TRBJ2-7; D gene ambiguous. The ends were cut back, 4 bases at V and 0 bases at J, with 10 bases in the middle. The length of the CDR3 is 14 residues. Germline CDR1 PRHDT, CDR2 FYEKMQ (reference sequence). The CDR3 loop is CASSSIRGSYEQYF. The CDR3 DNA follows: TGTGCCAGCAGCTCCATTAGAGGCTCCTACGAGCAGTACTTC.

The chain is built from TRBV6-2 or TRBV6-3 and TRBJ1-2; D gene ambiguous. The CDR3 is 15 amino acids. The germline CDR1 and CDR2 sequences are MNHEY and SVGEGT. The V gene lost 0 bases and the J gene lost 8 bases, with 16 bases spanning the gap. CDR3: CASSYSKWDPSGYTF. The CDR3 coding sequence is TGTGCCAGCAGTTACTCGAAGTGGGATCCAAGCGGCTACACCTTC.

About this clonotype itself: An end of the junction does not agree with germline; a read error may underlie this. The chain uses TRBV7-9 and TRBJ2-7; 8 bases are a match to TRBD1. Germline lookup yields CDR1 SEHNR and CDR2 FQNEAQ (reference sequence). The CDR3 is made up of 16 amino acids. CDR3 nucleotide sequence: TGTGCCGGCAGCTTAGGGAAAACAGGGGGACGTGAGGAGCAGTACTTC. Its translation is CAGSLGKTGGREEQYF. Filled out from reference TRBV7-9 and TRBJ2-7, the complete variable domain reads DTGVSQNPRHKITKRGQNVTFRCDPISEHNRLYWYRQTLGQGPEFLTYFQNEAQLEKSRLLSDRFSAERPKGSFSTLEIQRTEQGDSAMYLCAGSLGKTGGREEQYFGPGTRLTVT.